The source of this TCR beta chain is a study of T-cell memory formation after mild COVID-19. Whole-study results and caveats: Most CD4+ clones that shrank were in CM and EM, while CD8+ ones turned up in EMRA. Among clones contracting day 15 to 85, CD4/CD8 was balanced, whereas later expanders leaned CD4+. Several responding clones turned up in pre-infection memory, indicating that cross-reactive memory may have taken part.

CDR3 length: 18 residues. V shed 8 bases, J shed 0 bases, and the junction held 14 bases outside the gene matches. From germline, CDR1 is SGHVS and CDR2 FNYEAQ. Worth noting for this clonotype: Its antigen is as yet unknown.

Sample barcodes and UMIs were carried by the TCR alpha and TCR beta cDNA libraries that 5'RACE generated with constant-segment primers. TCRdb re-derived calls from the 5' RACE reads in MiXCR, one entry per CDR3 protein. This sample yields about 610,000 distinct CDR3 sequences, of which 17% are seen a single time; about 8.1% belongs to the top ten. Sequencing was carried out using PBMCs or a T cell subset sorted from them (not recorded which). J is TRBJ2-3 and V is TRBV7-6; TRBD2 matches at 10 bases. This clonotype originated in an adult woman who had mild COVID-19 (a few samples of this study predate the infection). Cell type and time point are not known. The DNA for the CDR3 is TGTGCCAGCTCCCGGACTAGCGGAGGTACTTCTAGCACAGATACGCAGTATTTT. Its translation: CASSRTSGGTSSTDTQYF.